These T cell receptor beta chains were read from a single sample in a study of post-analysis software for immune sequencing data. Via MiXCR, TCRdb re-called the PCR reads, giving one row per CDR3 protein. The sample consists of roughly 540,000 distinct CDR3 sequences, approximately 31% of them appearing once. Sequencing input: blood. Receptors originate from a girl aged 2 to 17 with multiple sclerosis. CDR3s include the opening cysteine and the closing phenylalanine or tryptophan. D genes are given only for firm matches. Some rows mark clone size as missing; the rest say once, few, many or name a class of expanded clone.

V gene	clone size	D gene	J gene	CDR3 protein	CDR3 DNA
TRBV15	.	.	TRBJ1-5	CATSPGTNQPQHF	TGTGCCACATCCCCCGGGACCAATCAGCCCCAGCATTTT
TRBV6-2/TRBV6-3	.	.	TRBJ2-3	CASSRFGGGTQYF	TGTGCCAGCAGTCGGTTCGGGGGCGGTACGCAGTATTTT
TRBV9	few	.	TRBJ1-6	CASSPPGATNSPLHF	TGTGCCAGCAGCCCACCGGGGGCGACGAATTCACCCCTCCACTTT
TRBV5-6	few	.	TRBJ1-2	CASSLGASTNYGYTF	TGTGCCAGCAGCTTGGGGGCAAGCACAAACTATGGCTACACCTTC
TRBV20-1	.	.	TRBJ2-6	CSVGSGANVLTF	TGCAGTGTGGGCTCTGGGGCCAACGTCCTGACTTTC
TRBV25-1	few	.	TRBJ2-5	CASSEETWGRETQYF	TGTGCCAGCAGTGAAGAAACATGGGGTCGAGAGACCCAGTACTTC
TRBV12-3/TRBV12-4	few	TRBD1	TRBJ1-2	CASSGTGSYTF	TGTGCCAGCAGTGGGACAGGTTCCTACACCTTC
TRBV5-1	few	.	TRBJ2-3	CASSPSREDTQYF	TGCGCCAGCAGCCCATCAAGGGAGGATACGCAGTATTTT
TRBV5-5	.	.	TRBJ1-5	CASSLDSSEPQHF	TGTGCCAGCAGCCTGGACAGCTCTGAGCCCCAGCATTTT
TRBV5-1	.	TRBD1	TRBJ1-4	CASSLSGTGKEKLFF	TGCGCCAGCAGCTTGTCTGGGACAGGGAAAGAAAAACTGTTTTTT
TRBV9	.	.	TRBJ2-1	CASTPDGAAYNEQFF	TGTGCCAGCACCCCCGACGGGGCCGCCTACAATGAGCAGTTCTTC
TRBV20-1	.	TRBD1	TRBJ2-1	CSARDTFGTGSGEQFF	TGTAGTGCTAGAGATACCTTTGGGACAGGGAGCGGTGAGCAGTTCTTC
TRBV7-9	few	TRBD1	TRBJ1-4	CASSPGDSPSEKLFF	TGTGCCAGCAGCCCTGGGGACAGCCCTAGCGAAAAACTGTTTTTT
TRBV9	.	.	TRBJ2-2	CASSVDLRGDRELFF	TGTGCCAGCAGCGTAGATTTGCGGGGAGACCGGGAGCTGTTTTTT
TRBV20-1	few	TRBD1	TRBJ2-7	CSASGTARSSYEQYF	TGCAGTGCTAGTGGGACAGCCCGGAGCTCCTACGAGCAGTACTTC
TRBV10-3	few	.	TRBJ2-7	CAISESGRTYNEQYF	TGTGCCATCAGTGAGTCGGGCAGAACCTACAATGAGCAGTACTTC
TRBV19	.	.	TRBJ2-7	CASSIDSGEADEQYF	TGTGCCAGTAGTATAGACTCAGGGGAGGCCGACGAGCAGTACTTC
TRBV21-1	few	.	TRBJ2-1	CASQHHNEQFF	TGTGCCAGCCAGCACCACAATGAGCAGTTCTTC
TRBV6-6	many	.	TRBJ2-7	CASSYSVLDEQYF	TGTGCCAGCAGTTACTCCGTGCTCGACGAGCAGTACTTC
TRBV29-1	.	.	TRBJ2-7	CSGDTGPYEQYF	TGCAGCGGTGACACAGGACCCTACGAGCAGTACTTC
TRBV7-2	.	.	TRBJ2-1	CASSAQIFRNNEQFF	TGTGCCAGCAGCGCCCAGATTTTTAGAAACAATGAGCAGTTCTTC
TRBV14	.	.	TRBJ1-2	CASSPTAGTYYGYTF	TGTGCCAGCAGCCCCACAGCAGGGACTTACTATGGCTACACCTTC
TRBV5-1	.	.	TRBJ2-5	CASSFYRDVGETQYF	TGCGCCAGCAGCTTTTACAGGGATGTAGGAGAGACCCAGTACTTC
TRBV7-2	.	TRBD2	TRBJ2-1	CASSYHPGLAGNEQFF	TGTGCCAGCAGCTATCACCCGGGACTAGCGGGTAATGAGCAGTTCTTC
TRBV11-2	.	.	TRBJ2-1	CASSLGVRSTLAEQFF	TGTGCCAGCAGCTTAGGCGTCAGGTCCACCTTAGCGGAGCAGTTCTTC
TRBV12-3/TRBV12-4	few	TRBD1	TRBJ2-5	CASSLRQGERETQYF	TGTGCCAGCAGTTTAAGACAGGGGGAGAGAGAGACCCAGTACTTC
TRBV4-1	few	.	TRBJ2-7	CASSQAPTASYEQYF	TGCGCCAGCAGCCAAGCCCCGACAGCCTCCTACGAGCAGTACTTC
TRBV7-8	.	TRBD2	TRBJ2-7	CASSPAAGASYEQYF	TGTGCCAGCAGCCCGGCAGCGGGGGCCTCCTACGAGCAGTACTTC
TRBV10-1	.	TRBD1	TRBJ2-5	CASSATGGESQYF	TGCGCCAGCAGTGCGACAGGGGGCGAGAGCCAGTACTTC
TRBV9	few	.	TRBJ2-2	CASSVDPRTGELFF	TGTGCCAGCAGCGTAGACCCCAGAACCGGGGAGCTGTTTTTT
TRBV27	.	.	TRBJ1-4	CASSRGRGSEKLFF	TGTGCCAGTTCCCGGGGCAGGGGCTCTGAAAAACTGTTTTTT
TRBV20-1	.	TRBD2	TRBJ2-3	CSARVSPGLATDTQYF	TGCAGTGCTAGAGTTTCCCCGGGACTAGCTACAGATACGCAGTATTTT
TRBV29-1	.	.	TRBJ2-7	CSVRALPAPEQYF	TGCAGCGTCAGGGCCCTGCCGGCTCCCGAGCAGTACTTC
TRBV6-1	few	.	TRBJ1-5	CASRSSGTYSNQPQHF	TGTGCCAGCCGATCATCGGGGACCTATAGCAATCAGCCCCAGCATTTT
TRBV24-1	once	TRBD1	TRBJ2-3	CATSDPAGTGDTSSTDTQYF	TGTGCCACCAGTGACCCCGCCGGGACAGGGGACACCTCCAGCACAGATACGCAGTATTTT
TRBV5-1	once	.	TRBJ2-1	CASSTAGTEQFF	TGCGCCAGCAGCACCGCGGGGACTGAGCAGTTCTTC
TRBV29-1	.	.	TRBJ2-1	CSVIPPNEQFF	TGCAGCGTTATCCCCCCCAATGAGCAGTTCTTC
TRBV3-1	.	.	TRBJ2-5	CASSQDPARELRQETQYF	TGTGCCAGCAGCCAAGATCCCGCCAGGGAGCTCCGCCAAGAGACCCAGTACTTC
TRBV12-3/TRBV12-4	few	.	TRBJ2-7	CASSLLVAYEQYF	TGTGCCAGCAGTTTACTCGTAGCCTACGAGCAGTACTTC
TRBV5-1	.	.	TRBJ1-1	CASSADSFTEAFF	TGCGCCAGCAGTGCGGACAGCTTCACTGAAGCTTTCTTT
TRBV6-5	.	.	TRBJ2-7	CASSRENRVEQYF	TGTGCCAGCAGTAGAGAGAATCGGGTCGAGCAGTACTTC
TRBV7-7	few	.	TRBJ1-4	CASSLGTGWGSEKLFF	TGTGCCAGCAGTCTCGGGACGGGCTGGGGCTCTGAAAAACTGTTTTTT
TRBV6-1	many	TRBD2	TRBJ2-7	CASSGTSRSYEQYF	TGTGCCAGCAGTGGGACTAGCAGATCCTACGAGCAGTACTTC